There are a few counts of the clone carrying this TCR beta chain. As it was prepared, the TCRbeta library received unique molecular identifiers. TCRdb re-derived calls from the PCR reads in MiXCR, one entry per CDR3 protein. Here the sample spans about 230,000 distinct CDR3 sequences, under 9.5% being singletons. The sample is drawn from a study of T-cell reconstitution after alpha-beta-depleted transplantation in children. With 4 bases clipped from V and 2 bases from J, the junction kept 4 bases outside the gene matches. The CDR3 contains 13 residues. The germline V gene encodes CDR1 SQVTM and CDR2 ANQGSEA.

This chain links TRBV29-1 with TRBJ1-2; 7 positions match TRBD1. The origin of this receptor is a human donor who donated a stem cell graft to a child with acute lymphoblastic leukemia. The sample was PBMCs from the stem cell graft donor, taken from the stem cell graft. The CDR3 bases are TGCAGCGTTGGTTCGACAGGGAACTATGGCTACACCTTC. It encodes CSVGSTGNYGYTF.